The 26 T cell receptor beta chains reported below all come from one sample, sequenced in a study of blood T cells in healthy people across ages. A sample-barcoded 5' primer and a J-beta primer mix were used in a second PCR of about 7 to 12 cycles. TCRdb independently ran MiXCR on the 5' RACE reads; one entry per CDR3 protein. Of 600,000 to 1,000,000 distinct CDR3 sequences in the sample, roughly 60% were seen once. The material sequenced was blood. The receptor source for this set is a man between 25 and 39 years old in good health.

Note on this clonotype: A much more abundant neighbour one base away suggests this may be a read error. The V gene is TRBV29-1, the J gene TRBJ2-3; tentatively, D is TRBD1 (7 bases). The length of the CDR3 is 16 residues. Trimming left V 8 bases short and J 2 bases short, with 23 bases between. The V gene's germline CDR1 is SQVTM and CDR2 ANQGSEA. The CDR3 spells CSLSPQQGRNTDTQYF. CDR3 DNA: TGCAGCCTTAGCCCACAACAGGGGAGGAACACAGATACGCAGTATTTT.

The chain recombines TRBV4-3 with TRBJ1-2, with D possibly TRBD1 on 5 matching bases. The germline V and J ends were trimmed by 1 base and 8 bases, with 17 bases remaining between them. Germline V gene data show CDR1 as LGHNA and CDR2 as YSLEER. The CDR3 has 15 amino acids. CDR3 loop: CASSQARDFGRGYTF. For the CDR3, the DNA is TGCGCCAGCAGCCAAGCCCGGGACTTCGGTCGGGGCTACACCTTC.

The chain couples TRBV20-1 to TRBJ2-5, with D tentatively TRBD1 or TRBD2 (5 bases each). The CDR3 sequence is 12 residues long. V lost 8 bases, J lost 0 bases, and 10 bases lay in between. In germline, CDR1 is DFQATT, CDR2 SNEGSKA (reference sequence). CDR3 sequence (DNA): TGCAGTTTGAGGGGAGACCAAGAGACCCAGTACTTC. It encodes CSLRGDQETQYF.

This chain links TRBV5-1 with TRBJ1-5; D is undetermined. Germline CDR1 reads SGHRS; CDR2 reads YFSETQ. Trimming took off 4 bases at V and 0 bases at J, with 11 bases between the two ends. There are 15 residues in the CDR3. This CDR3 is CASSPGGGSNQPQHF. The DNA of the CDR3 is TGCGCCAGCAGCCCGGGAGGTGGTAGCAATCAGCCCCAGCATTTT.

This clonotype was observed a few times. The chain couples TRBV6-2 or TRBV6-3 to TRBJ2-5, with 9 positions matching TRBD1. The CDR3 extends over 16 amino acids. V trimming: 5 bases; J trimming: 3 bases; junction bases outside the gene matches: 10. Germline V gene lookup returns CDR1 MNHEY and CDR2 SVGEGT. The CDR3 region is CASSQQGADEKETQYF. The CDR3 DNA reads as TGTGCCAGCAGTCAACAGGGGGCCGATGAGAAAGAGACCCAGTACTTC.

CDR3: CAISDTARVSAGYTF. The CDR3 DNA follows: TGTGCCATCAGTGATACTGCACGGGTGTCTGCTGGCTACACCTTC. J is TRBJ1-2 and V is TRBV10-3, with D unclear. The germline V gene has CDR1 ENHRY and CDR2 SYGVKD. The CDR3 totals 15 residues. V was shortened by 3 bases and J by 7 bases, with 18 bases between the two germline ends.

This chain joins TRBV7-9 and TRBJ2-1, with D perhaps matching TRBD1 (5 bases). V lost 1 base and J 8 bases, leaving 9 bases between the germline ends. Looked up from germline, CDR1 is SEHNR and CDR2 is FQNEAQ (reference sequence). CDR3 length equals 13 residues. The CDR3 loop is CASSLGGRDEQFF. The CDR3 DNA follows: TGTGCCAGCAGCTTAGGGGGCCGGGATGAGCAGTTCTTC.

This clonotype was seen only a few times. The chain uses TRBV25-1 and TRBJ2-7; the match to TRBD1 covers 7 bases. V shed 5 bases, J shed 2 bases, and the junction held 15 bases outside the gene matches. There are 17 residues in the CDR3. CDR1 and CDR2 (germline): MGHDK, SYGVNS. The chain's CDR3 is CASSISPGQTRTYEQYF. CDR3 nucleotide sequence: TGTGCCAGCAGTATCTCACCGGGACAGACAAGGACCTACGAGCAGTACTTC.

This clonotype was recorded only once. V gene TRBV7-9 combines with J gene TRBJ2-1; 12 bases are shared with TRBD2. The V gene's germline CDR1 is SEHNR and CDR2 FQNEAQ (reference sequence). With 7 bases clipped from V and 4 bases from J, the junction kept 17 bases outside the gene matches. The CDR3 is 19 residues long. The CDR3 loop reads CASIVPGTSGPQPYNEQFF. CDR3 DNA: TGTGCCAGCATCGTCCCCGGGACTAGCGGGCCCCAGCCTTACAATGAGCAGTTCTTC.

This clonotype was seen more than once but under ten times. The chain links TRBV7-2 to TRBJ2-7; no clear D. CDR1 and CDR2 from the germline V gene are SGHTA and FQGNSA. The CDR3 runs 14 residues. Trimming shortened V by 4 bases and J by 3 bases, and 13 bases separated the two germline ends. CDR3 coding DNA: TGTGCCAGCAGCTCAGACACCGGATTCTACGAGCAGTACTTC. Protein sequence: CASSSDTGFYEQYF.

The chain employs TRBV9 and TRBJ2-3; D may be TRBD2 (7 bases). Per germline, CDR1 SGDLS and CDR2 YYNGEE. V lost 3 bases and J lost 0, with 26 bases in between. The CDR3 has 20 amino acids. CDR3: CASSARGRGGPQLSTDTQYF. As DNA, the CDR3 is TGTGCCAGCAGCGCCAGGGGTAGGGGGGGGCCGCAGCTTAGCACAGATACGCAGTATTTT.

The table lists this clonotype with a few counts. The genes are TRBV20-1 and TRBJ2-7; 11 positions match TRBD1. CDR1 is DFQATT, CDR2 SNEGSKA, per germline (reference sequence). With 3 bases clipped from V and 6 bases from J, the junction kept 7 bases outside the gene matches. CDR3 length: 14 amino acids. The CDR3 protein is CSARSGTGGSEQYF. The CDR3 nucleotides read TGCAGTGCTAGGAGCGGGACAGGGGGGAGCGAGCAGTACTTC.

The CDR3 reads CASIYTNTEAFF. The CDR3 coding sequence is TGTGCCAGCATCTACACGAACACTGAAGCTTTCTTT. The chain has TRBV5-5 and TRBJ1-1, with no clear D. Germline V gene data show CDR1 as SGHKS and CDR2 as YYEKEE (reference sequence). The CDR3 loop spans 12 amino acids. The V end was cut by 6 bases, the J end by 1 base, with 7 bases between.

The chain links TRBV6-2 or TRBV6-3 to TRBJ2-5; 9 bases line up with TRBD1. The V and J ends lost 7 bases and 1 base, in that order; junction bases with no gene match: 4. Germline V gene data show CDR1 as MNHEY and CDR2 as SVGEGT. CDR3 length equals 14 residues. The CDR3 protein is CASKLTGGQETQYF. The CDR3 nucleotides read TGTGCCAGCAAACTGACAGGGGGCCAAGAGACCCAGTACTTC.

DNA of the CDR3: TGTGCCAGCAGCCAAGATGGCCCCGGGACTAGCGGGGGACACAATGAGCAGTTCTTC. Protein sequence: CASSQDGPGTSGGHNEQFF. The chain joins TRBV3-1 to TRBJ2-1; 14 nucleotides align to TRBD2. This CDR3 spans 19 amino acids. V lost 0 bases and J lost 5; bases outside the gene matches: 9. Germline assignment: CDR1 LGHDT and CDR2 YNNKEL (reference sequence).

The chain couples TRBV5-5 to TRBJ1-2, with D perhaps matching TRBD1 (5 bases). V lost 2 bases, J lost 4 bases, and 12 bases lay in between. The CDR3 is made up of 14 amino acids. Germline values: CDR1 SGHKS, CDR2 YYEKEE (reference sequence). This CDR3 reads CASSFDSLSYGYTF. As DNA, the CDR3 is TGTGCCAGCAGCTTTGACAGTCTGAGCTATGGCTACACCTTC.

The CDR3 loop reads CASSLSSILFMNTEAFF. The CDR3 nucleotides read TGTGCCAGCAGCCTGAGTTCGATACTATTCATGAACACTGAAGCTTTCTTT. The genes are TRBV16 and TRBJ1-1; D ambiguous. CDR3 length equals 17 residues. Trimming pared 4 bases from V and 0 bases from J, leaving 18 bases between. CDR1 is KGHSY, CDR2 FQNENV, per germline.

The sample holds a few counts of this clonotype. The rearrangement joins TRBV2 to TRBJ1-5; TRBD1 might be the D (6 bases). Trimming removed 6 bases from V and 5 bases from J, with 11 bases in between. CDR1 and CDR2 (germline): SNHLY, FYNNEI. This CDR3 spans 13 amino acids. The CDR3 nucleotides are TGTGCCAGCAGCCGACAGGCTTATCAGCCCCAGCATTTT. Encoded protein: CASSRQAYQPQHF.

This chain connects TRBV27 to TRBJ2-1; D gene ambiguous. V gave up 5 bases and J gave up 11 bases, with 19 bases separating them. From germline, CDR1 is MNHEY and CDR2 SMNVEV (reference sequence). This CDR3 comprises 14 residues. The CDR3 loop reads CASSIILGRDKQFF. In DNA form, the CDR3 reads TGTGCCAGCAGTATTATCCTCGGTAGGGATAAGCAGTTCTTC.

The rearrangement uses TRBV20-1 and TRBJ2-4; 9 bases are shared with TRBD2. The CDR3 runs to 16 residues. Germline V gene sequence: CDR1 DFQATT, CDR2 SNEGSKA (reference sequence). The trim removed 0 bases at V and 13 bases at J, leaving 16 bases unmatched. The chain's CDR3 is CSARDLSAGGPGEQYF. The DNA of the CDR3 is TGCAGTGCTAGAGATCTTTCGGCGGGAGGGCCTGGTGAGCAGTACTTC.

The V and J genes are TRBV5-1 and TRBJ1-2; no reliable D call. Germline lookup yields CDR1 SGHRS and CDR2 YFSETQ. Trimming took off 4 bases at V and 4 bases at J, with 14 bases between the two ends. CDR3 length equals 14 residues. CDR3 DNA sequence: TGCGCCAGCAGCCCAGACGAAGGGAGCTATGGCTACACCTTC. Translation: CASSPDEGSYGYTF.

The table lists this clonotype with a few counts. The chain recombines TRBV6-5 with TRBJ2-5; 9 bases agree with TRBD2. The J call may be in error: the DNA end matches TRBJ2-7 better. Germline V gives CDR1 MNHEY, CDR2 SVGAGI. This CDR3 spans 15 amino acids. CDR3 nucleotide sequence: TGTGCCAGCAGTTACTCTAGCGGGGGATTATACGAGCAGTACTTC. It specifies CASSYSSGGLYEQYF.

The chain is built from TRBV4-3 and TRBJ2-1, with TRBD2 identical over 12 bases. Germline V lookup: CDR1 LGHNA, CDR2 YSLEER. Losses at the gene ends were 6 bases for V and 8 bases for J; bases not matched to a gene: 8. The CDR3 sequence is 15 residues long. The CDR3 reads CASRPSGRARDEQFF. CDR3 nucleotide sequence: TGCGCCAGCAGACCTAGCGGGAGGGCCCGCGATGAGCAGTTCTTC.

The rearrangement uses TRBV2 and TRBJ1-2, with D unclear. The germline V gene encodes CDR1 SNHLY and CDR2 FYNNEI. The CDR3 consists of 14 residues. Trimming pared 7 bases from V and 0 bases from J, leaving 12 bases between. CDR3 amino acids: CASKGGSSNYGYTF. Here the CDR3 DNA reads TGTGCCAGCAAGGGTGGGTCGTCTAACTATGGCTACACCTTC.

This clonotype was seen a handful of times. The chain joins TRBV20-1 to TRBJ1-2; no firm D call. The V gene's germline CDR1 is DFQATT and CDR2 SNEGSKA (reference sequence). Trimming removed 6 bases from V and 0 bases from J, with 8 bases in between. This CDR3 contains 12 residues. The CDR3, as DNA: TGCAGTGCCACGGCAGCTAACTATGGCTACACCTTC. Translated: CSATAANYGYTF.

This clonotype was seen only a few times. The CDR3 reads CASSASAGSGNEQFF. Written as DNA, the CDR3 is TGTGCCAGCAGTGCTTCAGCGGGTTCGGGCAATGAGCAGTTCTTC. The chain is built from TRBV2 and TRBJ2-1; D might be TRBD2 (6 bases). The CDR3 spans 15 residues. Germline V CDR1 and CDR2: SNHLY, FYNNEI. Trimming stripped 4 bases from V and 6 bases from J, with 16 bases between.